Listed here are 5 T cell receptor beta chains from one sample, sequenced in a study of cytomegalovirus exposure and HLA in healthy donors. In the PCR, 60 Vbeta and 13 Jbeta primers were used. Using immunoSEQ multiplex PCR, the repertoire was profiled, and TCRdb retains in-frame clones only, with some absent. The sample consists of 130,000 to 150,000 clones, more than 75% of them appearing once. The sequenced material came from PBMCs. The receptors come from a male donor in good health and CMV-seronegative.

The chain carries TRBV6-5 and TRBJ1-1, with unresolved D. This CDR3 comprises 14 residues. Looked up from germline, CDR1 is MNHEY and CDR2 is SVGAGI. The ends were cut back, 4 bases at V and 3 bases at J, with 12 bases in the middle. In DNA, the CDR3 is TGTGCCAGCAGTTTGCTGGGAGTTCACACTGAAGCTTTCTTT. Translating gives CASSLLGVHTEAFF.

The chain combines TRBV23-1 with TRBJ2-7; D is possibly TRBD2 (6 bases). TRBV23-1 falls under the ORF class, with uncertain function. The V end lost 11 bases, the J end lost 9 bases, and 26 bases lay between the germline ends. CDR3 length: 14 residues. CDR3 loop: CAPKHGGNILGQYF. CDR3 in DNA: TGCGCCCCAAAACACGGGGGTAATATTTTAGGGCAGTACTTC.

This chain joins TRBV7-6 and TRBJ2-2, with 7 nucleotides matching TRBD1. V was clipped by 5 bases and J by 1 base; unmatched bases: 1. CDR3 length: 14 amino acids. Germline V CDR1 and CDR2: SGHVS, FNYEAQ. CDR3 nucleotide sequence: TGTGCCAGCAGCCGACAGGGGAACACCGGGGAGCTGTTTTTT. Translation: CASSRQGNTGELFF.

A single count supports this clone. V and J are TRBV4-2 and TRBJ2-1; the match to TRBD1 covers 9 bases. CDR1 is LGHNA, CDR2 YNFKEQ, per germline. Unmatched junction bases numbered 4, after V lost 4 bases and J lost 3 bases. The CDR3 has 15 residues. The CDR3 sequence: CASSLGTGSYNEQFF. The DNA of the CDR3 is TGTGCCAGCAGCCTTGGGACAGGGAGCTACAATGAGCAGTTCTTC.

This CDR3 reads CASSVGGLSGNTIYF. CDR3 coding DNA: TGTGCCAGCAGCGTAGGCGGGCTCTCTGGAAACACCATATATTTT. The V call is TRBV9, the J call TRBJ1-3; D is uncertain. Germline CDR1 and CDR2: SGDLS and YYNGEE. V lost 0 bases to trimming and J lost 0 bases, with 7 bases between them. The CDR3 runs 15 residues.